The 13 T cell receptor beta chains given below trace back to one sample, sequenced in a study of metastatic and nonmetastatic thyroid tumors. None of the patients had undergone any treatment ahead of thyroid surgery. MiXCR reprocessed the PCR reads for TCRdb. Here the sample spans 14,000 or so clones, roughly 34% being singletons. The sample taken for sequencing was tumor tissue. The receptors shown here come from a male donor with papillary thyroid cancer or a benign thyroid nodule (not recorded which). Some clones in this sample may be carry-over from other donors' samples.

This chain links TRBV9 with TRBJ2-7, with a possible D match to TRBD2 (5 bases). The CDR3 is made up of 16 amino acids. Germline V CDR1 and CDR2: SGDLS, YYNGEE. With 4 bases removed from V and 2 bases from J, the gap between germline ends came to 19 bases. In DNA form, the CDR3 reads TGTGCCAGCAGCTTAGGGCCGTCCATAGCGACCTACGAGCAGTACTTC. This sequence encodes CASSLGPSIATYEQYF.

The J gene is TRBJ2-7, the V gene TRBV9, with 12 nucleotides matching TRBD2. Germline CDR1 reads SGDLS; CDR2 reads YYNGEE. This CDR3 comprises 16 residues. The ends lost 4 bases at V and 1 base at J; junction bases unmatched: 6. DNA for the CDR3: TGTGCCAGCAGCCCCGGGACTAGCGGGTTTTCCTACGAGCAGTACTTC. Its translation is CASSPGTSGFSYEQYF.

The V gene is TRBV19, the J gene TRBJ1-5; the D gene is possibly TRBD1 (5 bases). Germline V lookup: CDR1 LNHDA, CDR2 SQIVND (reference sequence). Trimming shortened V by 3 bases and J by 4 bases, and 7 bases separated the two germline ends. The CDR3 is made up of 13 amino acids. The chain's CDR3 is CASSIRENQPQHF. CDR3 DNA: TGTGCCAGTAGTATCAGGGAAAATCAGCCCCAGCATTTT. Full variable domain (remainder filled in from reference TRBV19 and TRBJ1-5): DGGITQSPKYLFRKEGQNVTLSCEQNLNHDAMYWYRQDPGQGLRLIYYSQIVNDFQKGDIAEGYSVSREKKESFPLTVTSAQKNPTAFYLCASSIRENQPQHFGDGTRLSIL.

By sample fraction, this clone is medium-sized. This chain connects TRBV6-1 to TRBJ1-6, with D possibly matching TRBD1 (5 bases). The V gene lost 6 bases and the J gene lost 0 bases, with 12 bases spanning the gap. Germline V CDR1 and CDR2: MNHNS, SASEGT. This CDR3 spans 16 amino acids. The CDR3 region is CASRIRQSSYNSPLHF. As DNA, the CDR3 is TGTGCCAGCAGGATAAGACAGAGCTCCTATAATTCACCCCTCCACTTT.

The gene calls are TRBV5-1 and TRBJ1-6; 9 bases match TRBD1. V trimming: 4 bases; J trimming: 10 bases; junction bases outside the gene matches: 12. Germline CDR1 SGHRS, CDR2 YFSETQ. The CDR3 contains 16 residues. The CDR3 nucleotides read TGCGCCAGCAGCAAGGGACAGGGCTTCTTCTCCTCACCCCTCCACTTT. Translating it yields CASSKGQGFFSSPLHF.

This clone was counted ten times or more. The genes are TRBV11-2 and TRBJ2-6; TRBD2 agrees at 11 bases. Per the germline V gene, CDR1 is SGHAT and CDR2 is FQNNGV. V lost 2 bases, J lost 0 bases, and 3 bases stayed unmatched. The CDR3 has 18 amino acids. CDR3 sequence reads: CASSLTSGGLSGANVLTF. The CDR3 DNA is TGTGCCAGCAGCTTAACTAGCGGGGGCCTCTCTGGGGCCAACGTCCTGACTTTC.

This clone was recorded many times. The chain carries TRBV9 and TRBJ1-3; D is possibly TRBD1 (5 bases). V was trimmed by 3 bases and J by 0 bases, leaving 10 bases between them. The germline V gene has CDR1 SGDLS and CDR2 YYNGEE. The CDR3 extends over 15 amino acids. In DNA, the CDR3 is TGTGCCAGCAGCGGCGGGACTATCTCTGGAAACACCATATATTTT. This codes for CASSGGTISGNTIYF.

This clone showed up many times. Other DNA sequences from this sample encode an identical CDR3 as well. The chain joins TRBV6-5 to TRBJ2-1; 13 positions match TRBD2. Germline CDR1 and CDR2: MNHEY and SVGAGI. The CDR3 loop spans 20 amino acids. V was pared by 5 bases and J by 5 bases, with 18 bases of the junction left unmatched. The CDR3, as DNA: TGTGCCAGCAGTCCCTGGACAGGGACTTTGGGGACTAGCGGGAACAATGAGCAGTTCTTC. This translates into CASSPWTGTLGTSGNNEQFF.

This clone is labeled medium-sized (0.01 to 0.1%). The chain couples TRBV30 to TRBJ2-1; 15 bases align to TRBD2. The CDR3 extends over 14 amino acids. After removal of 3 bases from V and 16 bases from J, the junction contained 10 bases not matched to a gene. Germline V gene sequence: CDR1 GTSNPN, CDR2 SVGIG (reference sequence). CDR3 region: CAWREPGTSGRLFF. The CDR3 DNA is TGTGCCTGGAGAGAACCAGGGACTAGCGGGAGGCTCTTCTTC.

This chain links TRBV2 with TRBJ2-3; D could derive from TRBD1 or TRBD2 (5 bases each). The CDR3 loop spans 11 amino acids. CDR1 and CDR2 from the germline V gene are SNHLY and FYNNEI. V shed 5 bases and J shed 14 bases, with 14 bases lying between them. CDR3 in DNA: TGTGCCAGCAGTTTTACTAGTAGGGGGTATTTT. This gives the protein CASSFTSRGYF.

This clone qualifies as medium-sized. J is TRBJ2-7 and V is TRBV4-1; D is undetermined. V was shortened by 0 bases and J by 3 bases, with 9 bases between the two germline ends. The CDR3 is made up of 14 amino acids. Germline V gene sequence: CDR1 MGHRA, CDR2 YSYEKL. This CDR3 reads CASSQDSYRYEQYF. The CDR3 DNA reads as TGCGCCAGCAGCCAAGATTCTTACCGCTACGAGCAGTACTTC.

This clone was counted at least ten times. The rearrangement uses TRBV29-1 and TRBJ2-7, with a tentative D call TRBD2 (5 bases). Per the germline V gene, CDR1 is SQVTM and CDR2 is ANQGSEA. V was cut by 3 bases and J by 7 bases, with 19 bases left in between. This CDR3 contains 14 residues. The CDR3 loop is CSVDPGYGRREQYF. The CDR3 nucleotides are TGCAGCGTTGATCCCGGTTATGGTCGGAGGGAGCAGTACTTC.

This clone is medium-sized within its sample. The chain combines TRBV6-1 with TRBJ2-7; 7 nucleotides align to TRBD2. Germline V lookup: CDR1 MNHNS, CDR2 SASEGT. CDR3 length: 13 residues. With V trimmed by 10 bases and J by 2 bases, 8 bases remained unmatched. The chain's CDR3 is CAILLAAPYEQYF. CDR3 bases: TGTGCCATCCTCCTAGCGGCCCCCTACGAGCAGTACTTC.